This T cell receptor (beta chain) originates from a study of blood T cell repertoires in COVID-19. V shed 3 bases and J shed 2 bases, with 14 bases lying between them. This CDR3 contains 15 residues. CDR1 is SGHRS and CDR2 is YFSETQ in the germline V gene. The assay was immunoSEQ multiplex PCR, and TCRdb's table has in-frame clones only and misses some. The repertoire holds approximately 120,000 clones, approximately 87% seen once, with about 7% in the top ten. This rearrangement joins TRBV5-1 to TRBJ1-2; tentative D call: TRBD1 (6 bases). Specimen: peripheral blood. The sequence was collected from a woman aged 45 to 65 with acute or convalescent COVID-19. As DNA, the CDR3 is TGCGCCAGCAGCTGGTCAGGGGTTATAAACTATGGCTACACCTTC. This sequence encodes CASSWSGVINYGYTF.